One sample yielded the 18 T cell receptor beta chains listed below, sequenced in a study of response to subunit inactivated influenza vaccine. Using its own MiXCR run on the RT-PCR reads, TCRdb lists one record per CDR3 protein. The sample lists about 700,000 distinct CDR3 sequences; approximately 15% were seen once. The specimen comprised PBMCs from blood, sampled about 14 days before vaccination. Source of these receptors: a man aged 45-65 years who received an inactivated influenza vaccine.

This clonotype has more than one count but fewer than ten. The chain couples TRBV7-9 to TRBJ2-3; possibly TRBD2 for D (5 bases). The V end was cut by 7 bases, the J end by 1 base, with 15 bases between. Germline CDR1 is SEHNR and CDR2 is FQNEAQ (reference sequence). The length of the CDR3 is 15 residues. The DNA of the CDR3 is TGTGCCAGCACCCACCCCCGGGGTGGCACAGATACGCAGTATTTT. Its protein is CASTHPRGGTDTQYF.

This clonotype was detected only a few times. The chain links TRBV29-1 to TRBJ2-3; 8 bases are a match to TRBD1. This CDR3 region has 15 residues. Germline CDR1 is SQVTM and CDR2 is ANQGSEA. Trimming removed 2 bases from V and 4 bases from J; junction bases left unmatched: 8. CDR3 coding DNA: TGCAGCGTTGAACTACGACAGGGGACCCCAGATACGCAGTATTTT. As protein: CSVELRQGTPDTQYF.

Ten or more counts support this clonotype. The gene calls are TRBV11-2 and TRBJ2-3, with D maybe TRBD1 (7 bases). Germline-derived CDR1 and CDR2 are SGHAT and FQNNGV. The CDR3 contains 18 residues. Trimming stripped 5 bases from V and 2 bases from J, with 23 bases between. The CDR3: CASSPLRGDVFYTDTQYF. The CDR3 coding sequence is TGTGCCAGCAGCCCCCTCAGGGGGGACGTCTTTTACACAGATACGCAGTATTTT.

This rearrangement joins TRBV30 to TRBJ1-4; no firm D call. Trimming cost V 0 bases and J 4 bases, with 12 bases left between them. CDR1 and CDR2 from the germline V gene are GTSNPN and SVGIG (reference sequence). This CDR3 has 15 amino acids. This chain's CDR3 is CAWSVTAAINEKLFF. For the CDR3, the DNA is TGTGCCTGGAGTGTTACGGCAGCGATTAATGAAAAACTGTTTTTT.

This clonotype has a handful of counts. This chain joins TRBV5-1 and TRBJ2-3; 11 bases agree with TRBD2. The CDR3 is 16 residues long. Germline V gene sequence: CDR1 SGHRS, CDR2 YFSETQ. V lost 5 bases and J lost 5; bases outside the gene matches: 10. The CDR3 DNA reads TGCGCCAGCAGGCCTACTAGCGGGAGCAGAGTAGATACGCAGTATTTT. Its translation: CASRPTSGSRVDTQYF.

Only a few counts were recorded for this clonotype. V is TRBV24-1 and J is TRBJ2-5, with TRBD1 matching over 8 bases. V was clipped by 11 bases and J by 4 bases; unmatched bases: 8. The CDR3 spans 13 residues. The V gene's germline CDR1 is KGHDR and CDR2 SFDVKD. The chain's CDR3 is CARPGQGRETQYF. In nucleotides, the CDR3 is TGTGCCAGGCCAGGACAGGGTAGAGAGACCCAGTACTTC.

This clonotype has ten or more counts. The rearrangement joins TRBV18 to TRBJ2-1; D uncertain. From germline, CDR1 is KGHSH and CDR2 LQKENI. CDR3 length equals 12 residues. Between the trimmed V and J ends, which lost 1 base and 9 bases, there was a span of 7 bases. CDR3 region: CASSPLSGEQFF. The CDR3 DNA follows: TGTGCCAGCTCACCACTATCCGGTGAGCAGTTCTTC.

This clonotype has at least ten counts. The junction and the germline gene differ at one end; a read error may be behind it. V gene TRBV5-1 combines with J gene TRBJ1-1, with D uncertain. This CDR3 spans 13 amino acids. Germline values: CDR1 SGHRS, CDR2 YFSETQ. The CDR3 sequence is CASSSGGDTEAFF. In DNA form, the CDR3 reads TGCGCCAGCAGCTCAGGAGGAGACACAGAAGCTTTCTTT.

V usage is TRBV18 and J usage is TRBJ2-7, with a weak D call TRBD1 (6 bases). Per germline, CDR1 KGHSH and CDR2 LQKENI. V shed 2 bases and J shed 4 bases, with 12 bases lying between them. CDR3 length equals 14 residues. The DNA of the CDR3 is TGTGCCAGCTCACCAACGACAGGCCTGTACGAGCAGTACTTC. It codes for CASSPTTGLYEQYF.

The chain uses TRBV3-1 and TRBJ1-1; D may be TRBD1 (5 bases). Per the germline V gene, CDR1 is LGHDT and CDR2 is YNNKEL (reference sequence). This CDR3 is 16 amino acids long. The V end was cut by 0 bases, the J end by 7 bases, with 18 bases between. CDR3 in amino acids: CASSQEFGKARGEAFF. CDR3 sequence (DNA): TGTGCCAGCAGCCAAGAATTCGGGAAGGCAAGGGGTGAAGCTTTCTTT.

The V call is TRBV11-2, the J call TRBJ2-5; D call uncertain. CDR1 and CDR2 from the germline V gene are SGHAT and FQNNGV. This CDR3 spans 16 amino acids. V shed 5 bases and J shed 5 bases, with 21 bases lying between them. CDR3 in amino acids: CASSPLPQALGETQYF. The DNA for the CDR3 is TGTGCCAGCAGCCCGTTGCCCCAGGCACTCGGGGAGACCCAGTACTTC.

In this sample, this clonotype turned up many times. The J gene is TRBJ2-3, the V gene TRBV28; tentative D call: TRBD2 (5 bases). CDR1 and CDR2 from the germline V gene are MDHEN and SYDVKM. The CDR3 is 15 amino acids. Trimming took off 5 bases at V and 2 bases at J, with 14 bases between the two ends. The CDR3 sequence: CASSTFSVATDTQYF. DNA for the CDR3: TGTGCCAGCAGTACCTTTAGCGTCGCCACAGATACGCAGTATTTT.

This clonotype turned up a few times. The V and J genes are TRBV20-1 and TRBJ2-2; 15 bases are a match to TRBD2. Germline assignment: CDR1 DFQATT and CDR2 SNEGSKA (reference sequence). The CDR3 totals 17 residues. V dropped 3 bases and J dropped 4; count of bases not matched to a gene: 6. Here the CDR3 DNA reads TGCAGTGCTAGGGGACTAGCGGGAGGTCCCGGCACCGGGGAGCTGTTTTTT. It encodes CSARGLAGGPGTGELFF.

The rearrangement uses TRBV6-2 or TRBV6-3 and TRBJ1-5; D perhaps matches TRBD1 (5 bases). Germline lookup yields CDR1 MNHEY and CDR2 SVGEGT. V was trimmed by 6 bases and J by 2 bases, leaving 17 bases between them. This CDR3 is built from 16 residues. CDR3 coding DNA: TGTGCCAGCAGCCCCCCCCAGGGTCATCGCAATCAGCCCCAGCATTTT. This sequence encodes CASSPPQGHRNQPQHF.

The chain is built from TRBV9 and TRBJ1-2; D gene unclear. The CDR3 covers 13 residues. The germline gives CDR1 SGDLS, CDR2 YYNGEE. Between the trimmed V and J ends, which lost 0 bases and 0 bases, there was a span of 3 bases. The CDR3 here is CASSVDANYGYTF. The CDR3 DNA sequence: TGTGCCAGCAGCGTAGATGCTAACTATGGCTACACCTTC.

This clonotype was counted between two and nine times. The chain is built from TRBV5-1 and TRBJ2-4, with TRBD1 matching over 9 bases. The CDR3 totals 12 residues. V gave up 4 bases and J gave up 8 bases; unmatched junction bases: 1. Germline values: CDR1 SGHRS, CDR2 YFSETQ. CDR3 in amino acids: CASSRDRDIQYF. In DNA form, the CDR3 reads TGCGCCAGCAGCCGGGACAGGGACATTCAGTACTTC.

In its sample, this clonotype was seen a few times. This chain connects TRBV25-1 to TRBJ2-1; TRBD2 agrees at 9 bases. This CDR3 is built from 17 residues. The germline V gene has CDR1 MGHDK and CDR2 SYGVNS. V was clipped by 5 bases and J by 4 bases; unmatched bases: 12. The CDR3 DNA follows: TGTGCCAGCAGTCACTCTCAAGGGACTAGCATTTACAATGAGCAGTTCTTC. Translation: CASSHSQGTSIYNEQFF.

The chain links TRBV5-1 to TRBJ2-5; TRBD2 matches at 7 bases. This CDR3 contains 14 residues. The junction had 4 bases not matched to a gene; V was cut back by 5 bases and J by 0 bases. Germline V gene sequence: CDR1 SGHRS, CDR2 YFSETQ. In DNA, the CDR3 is TGCGCCAGCAGTCGCAGCGGGGACCAAGAGACCCAGTACTTC. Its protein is CASSRSGDQETQYF. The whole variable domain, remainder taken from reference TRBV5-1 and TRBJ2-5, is KAGVTQTPRYLIKTRGQQVTLSCSPISGHRSVSWYQQTPGQGLQFLFEYFSETQRNKGNFPGRFSGRQFSNSRSEMNVSTLELGDSALYLCASSRSGDQETQYFGPGTRLLVL.